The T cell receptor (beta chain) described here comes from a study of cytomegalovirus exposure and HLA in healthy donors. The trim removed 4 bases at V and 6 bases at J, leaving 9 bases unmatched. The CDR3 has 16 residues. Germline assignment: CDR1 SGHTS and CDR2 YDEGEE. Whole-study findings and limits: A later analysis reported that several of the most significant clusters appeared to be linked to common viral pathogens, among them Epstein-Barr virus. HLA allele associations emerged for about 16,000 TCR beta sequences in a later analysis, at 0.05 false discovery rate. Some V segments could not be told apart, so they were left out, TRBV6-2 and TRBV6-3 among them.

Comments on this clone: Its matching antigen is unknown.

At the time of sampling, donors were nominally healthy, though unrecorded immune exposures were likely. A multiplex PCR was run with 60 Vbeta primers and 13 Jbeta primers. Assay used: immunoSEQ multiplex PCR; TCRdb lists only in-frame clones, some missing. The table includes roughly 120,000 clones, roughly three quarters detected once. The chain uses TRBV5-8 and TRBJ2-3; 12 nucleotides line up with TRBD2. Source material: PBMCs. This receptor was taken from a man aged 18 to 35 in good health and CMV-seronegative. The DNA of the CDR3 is TGTGCCAGCAGCCCCGAACTAGCGGGAGGATCGGATACGCAGTATTTT. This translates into CASSPELAGGSDTQYF.